These 22 T cell receptor beta chains came from one sample sequenced in a study of cytomegalovirus exposure and HLA in healthy donors. PCR involved 60 Vbeta and 13 Jbeta primers. TCRdb's table, derived via immunoSEQ multiplex PCR, lists solely in-frame clones and lacks some. The table records some 120,000 clones, 80% to 85% of them present only once. Sequencing input: PBMCs. These receptors all come from a man aged 25 to 40 in good health and CMV-seropositive.

CDR3 coding DNA: TGTGCCAGCAGCTATGACAGAACTAGCACAGATACGCAGTATTTT. Its translation is CASSYDRTSTDTQYF. This chain links TRBV7-9 with TRBJ2-3, with D maybe TRBD1 (5 bases). V gave up 4 bases and J gave up 0 bases, with 11 bases separating them. Looked up from germline, CDR1 is SEHNR and CDR2 is FQNEAQ (reference sequence). This CDR3 region has 15 residues.

V gene TRBV7-8 combines with J gene TRBJ2-1; 10 bases fit TRBD2. V lost 5 bases and J lost 4; bases outside the gene matches: 5. The CDR3 totals 15 residues. The V gene's germline CDR1 is SGHVS and CDR2 FQNEAQ. The DNA for the CDR3 is TGTGCCAGCAGCCAACTAGCGGGAAAATACAATGAGCAGTTCTTC. Protein sequence: CASSQLAGKYNEQFF.

The rearrangement uses TRBV19 and TRBJ2-5; D call uncertain. V lost 1 base and J 3 bases, leaving 6 bases between the germline ends. In germline, CDR1 is LNHDA, CDR2 SQIVND (reference sequence). The CDR3 length is 13 residues. The CDR3 sequence: CASSIGQKETQYF. CDR3 nucleotide sequence: TGTGCCAGTAGTATAGGGCAGAAAGAGACCCAGTACTTC.

The V and J genes are TRBV2 and TRBJ1-3, with a weak D call TRBD1 (5 bases). V was cut by 6 bases and J by 10 bases, with 10 bases left in between. Germline CDR1 is SNHLY and CDR2 is FYNNEI. The CDR3 loop spans 11 amino acids. The CDR3 reads CASRGEVTIYF. The DNA of the CDR3 is TGTGCCAGCAGGGGGGAGGTTACCATATATTTT.

The V and J genes are TRBV28 and TRBJ2-1; 7 bases align to TRBD1. With V trimmed by 6 bases and J by 4 bases, 6 bases remained unmatched. Germline CDR1 and CDR2: MDHEN and SYDVKM. CDR3 length: 14 amino acids. The CDR3 DNA sequence: TGTGCCAGCAGGCCCCGGGACAGTTACAATGAGCAGTTCTTC. Translation gives CASRPRDSYNEQFF.

The chain recombines TRBV7-2 with TRBJ1-6; a possible D gene is TRBD1 (5 bases). V was clipped by 7 bases and J by 2 bases, with 24 bases between them. The CDR3 is 19 amino acids. Per the germline V gene, CDR1 is SGHTA and CDR2 is FQGNSA. CDR3 region: CASTHGQGAADPYNSPLHF. CDR3 bases: TGTGCCAGCACCCATGGTCAGGGCGCCGCGGATCCCTATAATTCACCCCTCCACTTT.

J is TRBJ2-5 and V is TRBV18; 10 bases align to TRBD1. Germline assignment: CDR1 KGHSH and CDR2 LQKENI. The CDR3 is 14 residues long. V shed 3 bases and J 3 bases; nucleotides not matched to a gene: 1. CDR3 sequence reads: CASSPGTGEETQYF. For the CDR3, the DNA is TGTGCCAGCTCACCCGGGACAGGGGAAGAGACCCAGTACTTC.

The chain joins TRBV4-2 to TRBJ2-7, with D tentatively TRBD1 (6 bases). V lost 1 base and J lost 2, with 12 bases in between. Germline assignment: CDR1 LGHNA and CDR2 YNFKEQ. This CDR3 region has 15 residues. The CDR3 coding sequence is TGTGCCAGCAGCCAAGGACAGGCAACCACCTACGAGCAGTACTTC. It is translated as CASSQGQATTYEQYF.

The genes are TRBV29-1 and TRBJ2-7; D is perhaps TRBD1 (6 bases). The germline V gene encodes CDR1 SQVTM and CDR2 ANQGSEA. V lost 5 bases and J 3 bases, leaving 14 bases between the germline ends. The CDR3 spans 13 residues. This chain's CDR3 is CSVIWTVGYEQYF. The CDR3 DNA sequence: TGCAGCGTTATATGGACAGTGGGCTACGAGCAGTACTTC.

The V call is TRBV28, the J call TRBJ1-1; TRBD1 might be the D (5 bases). This CDR3 contains 11 residues. Germline CDR1 reads MDHEN; CDR2 reads SYDVKM. V lost 5 bases and J 8 bases, leaving 9 bases between the germline ends. The CDR3 here is CASSRQTEAFF. As DNA, the CDR3 is TGTGCCAGCAGTCGACAGACAGAAGCTTTCTTT.

V gene TRBV13 combines with J gene TRBJ2-7, with 12 bases identical to TRBD2. Germline trimming cut 5 bases from V and 2 bases from J; bases unmatched to any gene: 7. The germline gives CDR1 PRHDT, CDR2 FYEKMQ (reference sequence). This CDR3 has 16 amino acids. The CDR3 DNA sequence: TGTGCCAGCAGCACCCCAGGACTAGCGGGGCCCTACGAGCAGTACTTC. Amino acids: CASSTPGLAGPYEQYF. Based on the CDR3 plus reference TRBV13 and TRBJ2-7, the full variable domain is AAGVIQSPRHLIKEKRETATLKCYPIPRHDTVYWYQQGPGQDPQFLISFYEKMQSDKGSIPDRFSAQQFSDYHSELNMSSLELGDSALYFCASSTPGLAGPYEQYFGPGTRLTVT.

This clone was detected a few times. For the CDR3, the DNA is TGTGCCAGCAGCTTGCTTTGGAGGAGCTCCTACAATGAGCAGTTCTTC. It codes for CASSLLWRSSYNEQFF. The chain joins TRBV5-5 to TRBJ2-1, with D tentatively TRBD2 (5 bases). Germline CDR1 and CDR2: SGHKS and YYEKEE (reference sequence). V was cut by 1 base and J by 0 bases, with 11 bases left in between. The CDR3 runs 16 residues. The complete variable domain, with remaining parts taken from reference TRBV5-5 and TRBJ2-1, reads DAGVTQSPTHLIKTRGQQVTLRCSPISGHKSVSWYQQVLGQGPQFIFQYYEKEERGRGNFPDRFSARQFPNYSSELNVNALLLGDSALYLCASSLLWRSSYNEQFFGPGTRLTVL.

This chain joins TRBV7-8 and TRBJ2-6; 10 nucleotides align to TRBD1. Germline CDR1 and CDR2: SGHVS and FQNEAQ. J gave up 1 base and V 6 bases, and 12 bases lay outside the gene matches. The CDR3 length is 19 residues. CDR3 sequence reads: CASREGRDRGFSGANVLTF. The DNA for the CDR3 is TGTGCCAGCAGGGAGGGAAGGGACAGGGGTTTTTCTGGGGCCAACGTCCTGACTTTC.

A note on this clone: One junction end does not reproduce the germline sequence, and a read error may be involved. The chain carries TRBV18 and TRBJ1-1; 8 nucleotides agree with TRBD1. CDR3 length: 15 amino acids. Germline lookup yields CDR1 KGHSH and CDR2 LQKENI. CDR3 protein: CASPPRTGRDTEAFF. As DNA, the CDR3 is TGTGCCAGCCCACCCCGGACAGGGAGGGACACTGAAGCTTTCTTT.

J is TRBJ1-6 and V is TRBV6-5; the D gene is possibly TRBD1 (6 bases). The CDR3 has 15 residues. With 5 bases removed from V and 9 bases from J, the gap between germline ends came to 17 bases. The V gene's germline CDR1 is MNHEY and CDR2 SVGAGI. The CDR3 sequence is CASSNTGRGGSPLHF. CDR3 in DNA: TGTGCCAGCAGTAATACGGGTAGAGGGGGTTCACCCCTCCACTTT.

V usage is TRBV5-6 and J usage is TRBJ1-2, with D hard to call. The V gene's germline CDR1 is SGHDT and CDR2 YYEEEE. Trimming pared 3 bases from V and 10 bases from J, leaving 19 bases between. The CDR3 is made up of 14 amino acids. The CDR3 loop is CASSSHPAAELYTF. CDR3 nucleotide sequence: TGTGCCAGCAGCTCTCACCCGGCAGCGGAGCTCTACACCTTC. Using reference TRBV5-6 and TRBJ1-2 for the parts outside the CDR3, the full variable domain is DAGVTQSPTHLIKTRGQQVTLRCSPKSGHDTVSWYQQALGQGPQFIFQYYEEEERQRGNFPDRFSGHQFPNYSSELNVNALLLGDSALYLCASSSHPAAELYTFGSGTRLTVV.

The gene calls are TRBV5-1 and TRBJ2-2, with TRBD1 identical over 8 bases. Germline CDR1 and CDR2: SGHRS and YFSETQ. J was trimmed by 9 bases and V by 3 bases; bases with no gene match: 10. This CDR3 has 15 amino acids. The CDR3 here is CASSSRGTGHRELFF. DNA of the CDR3: TGCGCCAGCAGCTCGCGAGGGACAGGTCACCGGGAGCTGTTTTTT.

On this clone itself: The same CDR3 is also encoded by other DNA sequences in this sample. The chain recombines TRBV28 with TRBJ1-1; the match to TRBD1 covers 7 bases. CDR1 is MDHEN and CDR2 is SYDVKM in the germline V gene. J lost 1 base, V lost 5 bases, and 19 bases had no gene match. The CDR3 is 19 residues long. The CDR3 DNA reads as TGTGCCAGCAGTCTATTGGCCAAATGGCCAGGGGGAGAGAACACTGAAGCTTTCTTT. Protein product: CASSLLAKWPGGENTEAFF.

J is TRBJ1-2 and V is TRBV7-2; TRBD1 matches 9 bases. J lost 8 bases, V lost 5 bases, and 9 bases had no gene match. From germline, CDR1 is SGHTA and CDR2 FQGNSA. This CDR3 contains 14 residues. CDR3 region: CASSTRDRAGGYTF. CDR3 sequence (DNA): TGTGCCAGCAGCACCCGGGACAGGGCAGGGGGCTACACCTTC.

The chain links TRBV5-4 to TRBJ1-3; the D gene is possibly TRBD1 (6 bases). This CDR3 region has 16 residues. The V gene lost 0 bases and the J gene lost 1 base, with 11 bases spanning the gap. The germline V gene encodes CDR1 SGHNT and CDR2 YYREEE (reference sequence). DNA of the CDR3: TGTGCCAGCAGCTTGGCCGAGGGGGTGTCTGGAAACACCATATATTTT. Amino acids: CASSLAEGVSGNTIYF.

J is TRBJ1-1 and V is TRBV11-3, with 9 bases fitting TRBD1. Germline CDR1 reads SGHNT; CDR2 reads YENEEA. V was pared by 3 bases and J by 1 base, with 15 bases of the junction left unmatched. CDR3 size: 19 residues. CDR3 coding DNA: TGTGCCAGCAGCTTTAAAGTTGTGGGACAGGGTATATGGAACACTGAAGCTTTCTTT. It codes for CASSFKVVGQGIWNTEAFF.

In nucleotides, the CDR3 is TGTGCCTTTCTATTCGGTGAGCAGTTCTTC. It yields the protein CAFLFGEQFF. The genes are TRBV30 and TRBJ2-1; D is undetermined. Germline CDR1 GTSNPN, CDR2 SVGIG (reference sequence). The germline V and J ends were trimmed by 7 bases and 9 bases, with 10 bases remaining between them. The CDR3 is 10 residues long.